This is a list of T cell receptor beta chains from one sample in a study of blood T cell repertoires in COVID-19. Profiling relied on immunoSEQ multiplex PCR, and the TCRdb table lists in-frame clones only, not all of them. The profile shows 70,000 to 100,000 clones, around 89% of them singletons. The sequenced material came from peripheral blood. These TCRs come from a man aged 45-60 years with COVID-19, enrolled during active disease. The conserved cysteine and the conserved F or W are not part of the CDR3 here. D genes are given only for firm matches.

TRBV2	-	TRBJ1-5	ASSEGQGNQPQH
TRBV4-1	-	TRBJ2-1	ASSPPAGNEQF
TRBV2	-	TRBJ1-2	ASSLLDSSGYT
TRBV19	TRBD1	TRBJ1-2	ASSSDRGLSYGYT
TRBV7-2	TRBD1	TRBJ1-2	ASSAYRGRDYGYT
TRBV2	-	TRBJ2-5	ASIRLAQETQY
TRBV14	TRBD1	TRBJ1-1	ASSLETGGTEAF
TRBV7-2	TRBD1	TRBJ1-2	ASSPDRGRRGGYT
TRBV6-5	-	TRBJ1-2	ASSTGYGYT
TRBV20-1	-	TRBJ1-2	SASNRAYGYT
TRBV27	-	TRBJ1-6	ASSLSRVGRQVNSPLH
TRBV19	TRBD1	TRBJ2-1	ASSIGGTGYNEQF
TRBV6-5	-	TRBJ2-1	ASSYGGGAMHNEQF
TRBV3-1/TRBV3-2	-	TRBJ1-6	ASSQDRYRLH
TRBV6-5	-	TRBJ1-1	ASSTGHRVNTEAF
TRBV7-3	-	TRBJ2-1	ASSLLGEIYNEQF
TRBV7-9	TRBD1	TRBJ1-2	ASSATGGTNYGYT
TRBV4-3	TRBD2	TRBJ2-5	ASSQEGLGVVETQY
TRBV4-2	-	TRBJ1-6	ASSQNPESGSPLH
TRBV9	-	TRBJ1-1	ASSDRDIRNTEAF
TRBV14	-	TRBJ2-1	ASSSTVLVEQF
TRBV30	-	TRBJ1-1	AWSAVTSSTEAF
TRBV28	TRBD1	TRBJ1-2	ASSVPGQGVSDYGYT
TRBV11-2	-	TRBJ1-2	ASSKLGLDGYT
TRBV7-2	TRBD1	TRBJ2-6	ASSHRGKFASGANVLT
TRBV6-5	-	TRBJ2-1	ASSYEQPLFYNEQF
TRBV7-3	-	TRBJ1-1	ASSLRRNTEAF
TRBV19	-	TRBJ2-7	ASKLDNGQIYEQY
TRBV7-8	-	TRBJ2-3	ASRWGMDSDSTQY
TRBV7-8	TRBD1	TRBJ2-5	ASSLGGQPETQY
TRBV25-1	TRBD1	TRBJ1-3	ASSRDREDTIY
TRBV2	TRBD2	TRBJ2-3	ASSEWASGGTDTQY
TRBV28	-	TRBJ1-4	ASSSPTVSNEKLF
TRBV7-2	-	TRBJ2-7	ASSLVGGQSYEQY
TRBV28	-	TRBJ1-2	ASSNPGDHGYT
TRBV4-3	-	TRBJ2-1	ASSQDFGGSYNEQF
TRBV5-1	TRBD1	TRBJ2-3	ASSQGQGYTDTQY
TRBV7-6	TRBD1	TRBJ2-7	ASSASGTGGTSYEQY
TRBV6-5	TRBD2	TRBJ2-5	ASSYASSGGQETQY
TRBV7-9	TRBD1	TRBJ1-4	ASSEQGTAEKLF
TRBV11-2	-	TRBJ1-1	ASSLARGGQTEAF
TRBV5-5	-	TRBJ2-2	ASSEKQGNTGELF
TRBV5-1	-	TRBJ1-5	ASSLGEKDQPQH
TRBV6-5	TRBD1	TRBJ1-1	ASSPLGTGNTEAF
TRBV27	TRBD2	TRBJ2-3	ASSLGRGGTDTQY
TRBV7-8	-	TRBJ1-5	ASSLESRRNQPQH
TRBV7-9	-	TRBJ1-5	ASSLGSGGPQPQH
TRBV7-6	-	TRBJ2-2	ASSRPEDRKNTGELF
TRBV29-1	-	TRBJ1-1	SVGQLNTEAF
TRBV9	TRBD2	TRBJ2-1	ASSVGGGAYNEQF
TRBV10-1	-	TRBJ2-2	ASSGHTGELF
TRBV7-9	TRBD1	TRBJ2-1	ASSKDRVVPYNEQF
TRBV18	-	TRBJ2-3	ASSPGGGTDTQY
TRBV28	-	TRBJ1-6	ASSFSGSSYNSPLH
TRBV2	TRBD1	TRBJ1-4	ASQEAGGLDEKLF
TRBV2	-	TRBJ1-6	ASSDVGSYNSPLH
TRBV3-1/TRBV3-2	-	TRBJ1-5	ASSQGSGNNQPQH